The 23 T cell receptor beta chains listed next were all sequenced from one sample in a study of OX40 agonist ivuxolimab in advanced cancers. Sequenced by immunoSEQ multiplex PCR; TCRdb stores in-frame clones only, minus some. Among tens of thousands of clones, more than 85% were seen once, and the ten largest hold around 1%. Here the sequenced sample was CD4+ or CD8+ T cells sorted from blood, taken in a trial of the OX40 agonist ivuxolimab. The receptor set was obtained from an adult with an advanced solid tumor such as melanoma, head and neck, liver or kidney cancer.

J is TRBJ1-4 and V is TRBV14, with D unclear. V lost 4 bases to trimming and J lost 3 bases, with 9 bases between them. The CDR3 is 14 residues long. Germline loops: CDR1 SGHDN, CDR2 FVKESK. CDR3 protein: CASSRREANEKLFF. As DNA, the CDR3 is TGTGCCAGCAGCCGTAGGGAGGCTAATGAAAAACTGTTTTTT. Looking up the rest from reference TRBV14 and TRBJ1-4 gives the full variable domain: EAGVTQFPSHSVIEKGQTVTLRCDPISGHDNLYWYRRVMGKEIKFLLHFVKESKQDESGMPNNRFLAERTGGTYSTLKVQPAELEDSGVYFCASSRREANEKLFFGSGTQLSVL.

The chain combines TRBV5-1 with TRBJ2-2, with D unclear. Trimming cost V 0 bases and J 4 bases, with 4 bases left between them. There are 13 residues in the CDR3. Germline V gene data show CDR1 as SGHRS and CDR2 as YFSETQ. The CDR3: CASSLGGTGELFF. Here the CDR3 DNA reads TGCGCCAGCAGCTTGGGTGGCACCGGGGAGCTGTTTTTT.

The chain employs TRBV30 and TRBJ1-2; D may be TRBD1 (5 bases). CDR3 size: 14 residues. CDR1 and CDR2 (germline): GTSNPN, SVGIG (reference sequence). The V gene lost 2 bases and the J gene lost 5 bases, with 15 bases spanning the gap. The chain's CDR3 is CAWSPPMGLYGYTF. In DNA, the CDR3 is TGTGCCTGGAGTCCCCCAATGGGGCTTTATGGCTACACCTTC.

The chain is built from TRBV5-6 and TRBJ2-5; D is ambiguous. Germline V gene data show CDR1 as SGHDT and CDR2 as YYEEEE. Trimming pared 0 bases from V and 5 bases from J, leaving 5 bases between. CDR3 length: 12 amino acids. As DNA, the CDR3 is TGTGCCAGCAGCTTGGCTCCCGAGACCCAGTACTTC. Its translation: CASSLAPETQYF. The full variable domain, rest sourced from reference TRBV5-6 and TRBJ2-5, is DAGVTQSPTHLIKTRGQQVTLRCSPKSGHDTVSWYQQALGQGPQFIFQYYEEEERQRGNFPDRFSGHQFPNYSSELNVNALLLGDSALYLCASSLAPETQYFGPGTRLLVL.

The chain combines TRBV7-2 with TRBJ2-2, with unresolved D. V dropped 0 bases and J dropped 6 bases, with 8 bases sitting between them. CDR1 and CDR2 from the germline V gene are SGHTA and FQGNSA. The CDR3 runs 14 residues. CDR3 nucleotides: TGTGCCAGCAGCTTAGCTTATTCCTCCGGGGAGCTGTTTTTT. Protein product: CASSLAYSSGELFF. Full variable domain (missing parts from reference TRBV7-2 and TRBJ2-2): GAGVSQSPSNKVTEKGKDVELRCDPISGHTALYWYRQSLGQGLEFLIYFQGNSAPDKSGLPSDRFSAERTGGSVSTLTIQRTQQEDSAVYLCASSLAYSSGELFFGEGSRLTVL.

This sequence joins TRBV5-5 and TRBJ1-2, with D unresolved. Trimming took 1 base from V and 8 from J, leaving 12 bases between them. The CDR3 length is 13 residues. Looked up from germline, CDR1 is SGHKS and CDR2 is YYEKEE (reference sequence). The CDR3 DNA is TGTGCCAGCAGCTTGTTTTGGGTCGAGGGCTACACCTTC. Its translation: CASSLFWVEGYTF.

The chain couples TRBV19 to TRBJ1-5, with 11 bases that match TRBD1. Losses at the gene ends were 7 bases for V and 5 bases for J; bases not matched to a gene: 16. The CDR3 is made up of 18 amino acids. CDR1 is LNHDA, CDR2 SQIVND, per germline (reference sequence). CDR3 DNA sequence: TGTGCCAGTACCATCCGTTCAGGAAGGACAGGGGGCTATCAGCCCCAGCATTTT. It specifies CASTIRSGRTGGYQPQHF.

The V call is TRBV5-6, the J call TRBJ2-3, with 7 bases identical to TRBD2. With V trimmed by 2 bases and J by 6 bases, 6 bases remained unmatched. The CDR3 loop spans 14 amino acids. Germline V CDR1 and CDR2: SGHDT, YYEEEE. The DNA of the CDR3 is TGTGCCAGCAGCTTACCGGGGGGACTTGATACGCAGTATTTT. Protein product: CASSLPGGLDTQYF.

V and J are TRBV30 and TRBJ2-1, with TRBD2 matching 7 bases. The V gene's germline CDR1 is GTSNPN and CDR2 SVGIG (reference sequence). CDR3 length: 14 residues. Losses at the gene ends were 1 base for V and 4 bases for J; bases not matched to a gene: 4. The CDR3 region is CAWSAWGGYNEQFF. For the CDR3, the DNA is TGTGCCTGGAGTGCATGGGGGGGTTACAATGAGCAGTTCTTC. Full variable domain (rest looked up from reference TRBV30 and TRBJ2-1): SQTIHQWPATLVQPVGSPLSLECTVEGTSNPNLYWYRQAAGRGLQLLFYSVGIGQISSEVPQNLSASRPQDRQFILSSKKLLLSDSGFYLCAWSAWGGYNEQFFGPGTRLTVL.

The chain links TRBV13 to TRBJ2-7; D is unclear. The CDR3 length is 15 residues. Germline values: CDR1 PRHDT, CDR2 FYEKMQ (reference sequence). V was clipped by 0 bases and J by 3 bases, with 12 bases between them. CDR3 DNA sequence: TGTGCCAGCAGCTTAGGGGCAGGATCCTACTACGAGCAGTACTTC. Encoded protein: CASSLGAGSYYEQYF.

The chain is built from TRBV6-4 and TRBJ2-1; weak D call: TRBD2 (7 bases). This CDR3 spans 14 amino acids. Trimming took off 6 bases at V and 8 bases at J, with 17 bases between the two ends. Looked up from germline, CDR1 is MRHNA and CDR2 is SNTAGT. This CDR3 is CASSTGAGEDEQFF. The CDR3, as DNA: TGTGCCAGCAGCACGGGGGCGGGAGAAGATGAGCAGTTCTTC.

J is TRBJ2-3 and V is TRBV7-2; perhaps TRBD1 as D (5 bases). From germline, CDR1 is SGHTA and CDR2 FQGNSA. CDR3 size: 14 residues. V lost 1 base to trimming and J lost 2 bases, with 7 bases between them. The CDR3 nucleotides read TGTGCCAGCAGCTTAGGACAGCCCACAGATACGCAGTATTTT. It is translated as CASSLGQPTDTQYF.

This clone was seen a single time. This chain connects TRBV11-3 to TRBJ1-4; a weak D match, TRBD1 (5 bases). From germline, CDR1 is SGHNT and CDR2 YENEEA. This CDR3 comprises 14 residues. V was pared by 6 bases and J by 8 bases, with 16 bases between. The DNA for the CDR3 is TGTGCCAGCAGTCAGGGAGCTGGGCAGGAAAAACTGTTTTTT. This sequence encodes CASSQGAGQEKLFF.

The chain employs TRBV10-3 and TRBJ1-5; D not resolved. V dropped 1 base and J dropped 4 bases, with 5 bases sitting between them. From germline, CDR1 is ENHRY and CDR2 SYGVKD. The CDR3 has 13 residues. CDR3 in amino acids: CAISEFPNQPQHF. In nucleotides, the CDR3 is TGTGCCATCAGTGAGTTCCCTAATCAGCCCCAGCATTTT.

This clone was seen a few times. The chain joins TRBV18 to TRBJ2-3, with 8 positions matching TRBD1. The germline CDR1 and CDR2 sequences are KGHSH and LQKENI. This CDR3 has 16 residues. J lost 5 bases, V lost 6 bases, and 13 bases had no gene match. The CDR3 reads CASSLQATGAGDTQYF. The CDR3 coding sequence is TGTGCCAGCTCCTTACAAGCGACAGGGGCAGGAGATACGCAGTATTTT.

The chain recombines TRBV18 with TRBJ2-7; D is unresolved. This CDR3 has 15 residues. V was pared by 3 bases and J by 7 bases, with 19 bases between. Germline CDR1 KGHSH, CDR2 LQKENI. CDR3: CASSPTAGTPSEQYF. CDR3 bases: TGTGCCAGCTCACCCACGGCAGGTACCCCTTCTGAGCAGTACTTC.

This clone was seen a handful of times. The chain joins TRBV10-1 to TRBJ2-7, with no clear D. This CDR3 region has 14 residues. V lost 8 bases and J 2 bases, leaving 16 bases between the germline ends. CDR1 WNHNN and CDR2 SYGVQD come from the germline V gene (reference sequence). CDR3 nucleotide sequence: TGCGCCAGCCGTGGAGATTCACTCCCCTACGAGCAGTACTTC. This translates into CASRGDSLPYEQYF.

The chain joins TRBV4-1 to TRBJ2-5; D is possibly TRBD1 or TRBD2 (6 bases each). Germline V gene data show CDR1 as MGHRA and CDR2 as YSYEKL. This CDR3 contains 16 residues. Trimming removed 0 bases from V and 2 bases from J, with 13 bases in between. Here the CDR3 DNA reads TGCGCCAGCAGCCAAGAACTAGCAAGGGGGCAAGAGACCCAGTACTTC. Translating it yields CASSQELARGQETQYF.

The chain links TRBV5-1 to TRBJ1-1; D may be TRBD1 (6 bases). Trimming removed 4 bases at V and 1 base at J, with 11 bases between. This CDR3 is 14 amino acids long. Looked up from germline, CDR1 is SGHRS and CDR2 is YFSETQ. The CDR3 DNA follows: TGCGCCAGCAGCGCCTCGACAGGGAACACTGAAGCTTTCTTT. Its protein is CASSASTGNTEAFF.

The chain links TRBV6-4 to TRBJ1-1; unclear D gene. Trimming pared 3 bases from V and 1 base from J, leaving 6 bases between. The CDR3 covers 13 residues. Germline CDR1 reads MRHNA; CDR2 reads SNTAGT. Here the CDR3 reads CASSEGQNTEAFF. Written as DNA, the CDR3 is TGTGCCAGCAGTGAAGGTCAGAACACTGAAGCTTTCTTT.

The DNA for the CDR3 is TGTGCCAGCAGCGTAGGGGTGGTTGGGGGTGAGCAGTTCTTC. Translating it yields CASSVGVVGGEQFF. The chain carries TRBV9 and TRBJ2-1, with D perhaps given as TRBD1 or TRBD2 (5 bases each). With 0 bases removed from V and 9 bases from J, the gap between germline ends came to 13 bases. This CDR3 region has 14 residues. CDR1 and CDR2 from the germline V gene are SGDLS and YYNGEE.

The chain recombines TRBV23-1 with TRBJ2-7; maybe TRBD1 (5 bases). TRBV23-1 has ORF status, its function being uncertain. The CDR3 contains 13 residues. The V end lost 3 bases, the J end lost 1 base, and 7 bases lay between the germline ends. CDR3: CASSHRQSYEQYF. CDR3 DNA sequence: TGCGCCAGCAGTCACAGACAGTCCTACGAGCAGTACTTC.

The chain is built from TRBV7-3 and TRBJ1-1, with TRBD1 identical over 7 bases. This CDR3 contains 14 residues. J was trimmed by 3 bases and V by 4 bases; bases with no gene match: 5. CDR1 and CDR2 from the germline V gene are SGHTA and FQGTGA. CDR3 sequence: CASSSQGGDTEAFF. The CDR3 bases are TGTGCCAGCAGCTCCCAGGGGGGTGACACTGAAGCTTTCTTT.